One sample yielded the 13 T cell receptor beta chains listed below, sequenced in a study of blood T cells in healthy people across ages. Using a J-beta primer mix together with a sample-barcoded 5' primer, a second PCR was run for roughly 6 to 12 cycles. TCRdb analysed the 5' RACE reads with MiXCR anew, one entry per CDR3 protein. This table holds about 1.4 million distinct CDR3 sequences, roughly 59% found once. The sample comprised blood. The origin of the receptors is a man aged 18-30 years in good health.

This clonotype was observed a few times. The CDR3 sequence: CSVEGAPHLRYNEQFF. CDR3 bases: TGCAGCGTTGAGGGGGCCCCCCACTTACGATACAATGAGCAGTTCTTC. V usage is TRBV29-1 and J usage is TRBJ2-1; D is possibly TRBD1 (6 bases). Germline CDR1 and CDR2: SQVTM and ANQGSEA. This CDR3 is built from 16 residues. Trimming shortened V by 3 bases and J by 4 bases, and 19 bases separated the two germline ends.

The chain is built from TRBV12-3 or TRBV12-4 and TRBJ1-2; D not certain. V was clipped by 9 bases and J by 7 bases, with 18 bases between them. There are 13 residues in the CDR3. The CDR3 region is CASTILPAGGYTF. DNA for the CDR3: TGTGCCAGTACGATTCTGCCGGCGGGTGGCTACACCTTC.

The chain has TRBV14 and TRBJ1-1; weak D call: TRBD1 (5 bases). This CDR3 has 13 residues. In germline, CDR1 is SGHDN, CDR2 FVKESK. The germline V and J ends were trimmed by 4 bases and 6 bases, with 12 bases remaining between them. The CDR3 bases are TGTGCCAGCAGCCTCCGGGGGACCCCTGAAGCTTTCTTT. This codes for CASSLRGTPEAFF.

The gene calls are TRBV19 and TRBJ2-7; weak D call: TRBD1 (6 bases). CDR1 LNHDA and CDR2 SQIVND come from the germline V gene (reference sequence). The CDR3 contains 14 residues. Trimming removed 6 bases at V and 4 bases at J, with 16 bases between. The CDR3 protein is CASRDKQGSYEQYF. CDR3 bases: TGTGCCAGTAGAGATAAACAGGGATCGTACGAGCAGTACTTC.

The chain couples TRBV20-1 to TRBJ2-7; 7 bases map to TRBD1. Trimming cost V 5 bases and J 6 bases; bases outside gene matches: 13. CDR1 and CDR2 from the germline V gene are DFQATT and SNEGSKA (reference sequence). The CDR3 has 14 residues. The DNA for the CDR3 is TGCAGTGCTCGGGGCCGGACAGGTTTCGGCGAGCAGTACTTC. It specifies CSARGRTGFGEQYF.

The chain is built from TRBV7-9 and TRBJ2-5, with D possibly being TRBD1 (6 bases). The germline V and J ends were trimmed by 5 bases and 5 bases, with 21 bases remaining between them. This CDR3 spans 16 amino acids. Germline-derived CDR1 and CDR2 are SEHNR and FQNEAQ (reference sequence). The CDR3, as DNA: TGTGCCAGCAGCCCTTCCAGACAGGCGAGTTCGGAGACCCAGTACTTC. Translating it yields CASSPSRQASSETQYF. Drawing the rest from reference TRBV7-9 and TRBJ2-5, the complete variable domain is DTGVSQNPRHKITKRGQNVTFRCDPISEHNRLYWYRQTLGQGPEFLTYFQNEAQLEKSRLLSDRFSAERPKGSFSTLEIQRTEQGDSAMYLCASSPSRQASSETQYFGPGTRLLVL.

The CDR3: CASSLSPNRWNTEAFF. CDR3 coding DNA: TGTGCCAGCAGCTTAAGCCCCAATCGGTGGAACACTGAAGCTTTCTTT. J is TRBJ1-1 and V is TRBV11-2, with no clear D. This CDR3 has 16 residues. Germline V gene lookup returns CDR1 SGHAT and CDR2 FQNNGV. Deletions cut 2 bases from V and 1 base from J, with 14 bases between.

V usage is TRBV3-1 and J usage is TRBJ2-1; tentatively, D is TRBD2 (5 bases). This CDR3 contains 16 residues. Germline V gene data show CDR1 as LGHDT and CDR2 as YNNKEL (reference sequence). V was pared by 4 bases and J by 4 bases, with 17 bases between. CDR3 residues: CASSPWTGNQYNEQFF. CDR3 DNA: TGTGCCAGCAGCCCCTGGACTGGAAATCAGTACAATGAGCAGTTCTTC.

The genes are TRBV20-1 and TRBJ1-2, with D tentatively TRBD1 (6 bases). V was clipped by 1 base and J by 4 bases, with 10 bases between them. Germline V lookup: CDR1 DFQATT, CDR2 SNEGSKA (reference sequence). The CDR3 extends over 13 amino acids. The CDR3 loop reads CSARGAGVYGYTF. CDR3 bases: TGCAGTGCTAGAGGGGCAGGGGTCTATGGCTACACCTTC.

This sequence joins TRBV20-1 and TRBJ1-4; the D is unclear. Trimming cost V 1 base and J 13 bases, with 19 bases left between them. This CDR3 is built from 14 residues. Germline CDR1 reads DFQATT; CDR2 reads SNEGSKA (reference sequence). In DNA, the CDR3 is TGCAGTGCTAGAGGGCTTCGGACGTGGTCCGGACTGTTTTTT. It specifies CSARGLRTWSGLFF.

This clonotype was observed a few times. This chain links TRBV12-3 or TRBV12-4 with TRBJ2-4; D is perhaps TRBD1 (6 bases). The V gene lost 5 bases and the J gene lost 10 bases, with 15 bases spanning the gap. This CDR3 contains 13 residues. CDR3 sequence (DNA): TGTGCCAGCAGTCCCCACAGGGAAGGTATTCAGTACTTC. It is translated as CASSPHREGIQYF.

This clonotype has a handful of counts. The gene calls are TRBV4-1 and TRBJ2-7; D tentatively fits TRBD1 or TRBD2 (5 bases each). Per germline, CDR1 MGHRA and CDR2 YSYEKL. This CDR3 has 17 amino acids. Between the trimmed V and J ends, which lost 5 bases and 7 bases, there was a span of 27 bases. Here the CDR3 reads CASSYPYRDAKSGEQYF. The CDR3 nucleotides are TGCGCCAGCAGCTATCCTTACCGGGACGCAAAAAGTGGGGAGCAGTACTTC.

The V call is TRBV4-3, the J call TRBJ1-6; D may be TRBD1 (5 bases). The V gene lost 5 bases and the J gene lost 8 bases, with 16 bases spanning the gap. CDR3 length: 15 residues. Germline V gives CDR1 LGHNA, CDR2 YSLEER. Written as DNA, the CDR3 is TGCGCCAGCAGCGAAAGGACTCAAGGGGATTCACCCCTCCACTTT. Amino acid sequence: CASSERTQGDSPLHF.